The rows below give T cell receptor beta chains drawn from one sample of a study of PD-L1 blockade in urothelial cancer. TCRdb's table, derived via immunoSEQ multiplex PCR, lists solely in-frame clones and lacks some. This table holds under 40,000 clones, about 93% found once. The sample consisted of PBMCs, taken around atezolizumab (anti-PD-L1) treatment. Receptors were obtained from a man aged 65-85 years with urothelial cancer. Each CDR3 is given with its conserved first and last residue. D genes are given only for firm matches. Rows give clone size only sometimes, using once, few, many, or a class for an expanded clone.

j_call: TRBJ2-1
clone_size: .
v_call: TRBV19
d_call: TRBD1
cdr3_aa: CALTWDRERAHEQFF
cdr3_nt: TGTGCCCTCACATGGGACAGGGAAAGGGCGCATGAGCAGTTCTTC

j_call: TRBJ2-3
clone_size: .
v_call: TRBV28
d_call: TRBD1
cdr3_aa: CASSNDRTRTGGGSTDTQYF
cdr3_nt: TGTGCCAGCAGTAATGATCGAACCCGGACAGGGGGAGGGAGCACAGATACGCAGTATTTT

j_call: TRBJ2-7
clone_size: .
v_call: TRBV9
d_call: .
cdr3_aa: CASSVWQGGEQYF
cdr3_nt: TGTGCCAGCAGCGTTTGGCAGGGCGGCGAGCAGTACTTC

j_call: TRBJ1-5
clone_size: .
v_call: TRBV27
d_call: .
cdr3_aa: CASKAGPYSNQPQHF
cdr3_nt: TGTGCCAGCAAGGCAGGGCCTTATAGCAATCAGCCCCAGCATTTT

j_call: TRBJ2-2
clone_size: .
v_call: TRBV5-5
d_call: .
cdr3_aa: CASSLGLAGQWNTGELFF
cdr3_nt: TGTGCCAGCAGCTTGGGGCTTGCCGGACAATGGAACACCGGGGAGCTGTTTTTT

j_call: TRBJ2-7
clone_size: once
v_call: TRBV10-3
d_call: TRBD1
cdr3_aa: CAIRQGAAYEQYF
cdr3_nt: TGTGCCATCAGGCAGGGGGCCGCCTACGAGCAGTACTTC

j_call: TRBJ1-5
clone_size: few
v_call: TRBV19
d_call: .
cdr3_aa: CASGVPGNQPQHF
cdr3_nt: TGTGCCAGTGGTGTTCCGGGCAATCAGCCCCAGCATTTT

j_call: TRBJ2-2
clone_size: .
v_call: TRBV7-3
d_call: TRBD1
cdr3_aa: CASSLGTGANTGELFF
cdr3_nt: TGTGCCAGCAGCTTAGGGACAGGGGCGAACACCGGGGAGCTGTTTTTT

j_call: TRBJ2-5
clone_size: once
v_call: TRBV28
d_call: TRBD2
cdr3_aa: CASSLVALAGAVGKAQYF
cdr3_nt: TGTGCCAGCAGTTTAGTGGCACTAGCGGGGGCGGTGGGGAAGGCCCAGTACTTC

j_call: TRBJ2-5
clone_size: .
v_call: TRBV2
d_call: .
cdr3_aa: CASGTAGFQETQYF
cdr3_nt: TGTGCCAGTGGAACGGCAGGGTTTCAAGAGACCCAGTACTTC

j_call: TRBJ2-1
clone_size: once
v_call: TRBV6-1
d_call: .
cdr3_aa: CASSDGTSHNEQFF
cdr3_nt: TGTGCCAGCAGTGATGGGACATCCCACAATGAGCAGTTCTTC

j_call: TRBJ1-1
clone_size: .
v_call: TRBV5-1
d_call: .
cdr3_aa: CASRFEMNTEAFF
cdr3_nt: TGCGCCAGCAGATTTGAGATGAACACTGAAGCTTTCTTT

j_call: TRBJ2-3
clone_size: .
v_call: TRBV21-1
d_call: .
cdr3_aa: CASSKGSGQGLTDTQYF
cdr3_nt: TGTGCCAGCAGCAAAGGCTCGGGACAGGGTTTGACAGATACGCAGTATTTT

j_call: TRBJ1-5
clone_size: .
v_call: TRBV19
d_call: .
cdr3_aa: CASSIGPYNQPQHF
cdr3_nt: TGTGCCAGTAGTATTGGGCCTTACAATCAGCCCCAGCATTTT

j_call: TRBJ1-4
clone_size: .
v_call: TRBV5-1
d_call: .
cdr3_aa: CASSIGHGQNEKLFF
cdr3_nt: TGCGCCAGCAGCATCGGACACGGGCAAAATGAAAAACTGTTTTTT

j_call: TRBJ2-7
clone_size: .
v_call: TRBV19
d_call: .
cdr3_aa: CASSMADTLIYEQYF
cdr3_nt: TGTGCCAGTAGTATGGCAGACACACTCATCTACGAGCAGTACTTC

j_call: TRBJ2-3
clone_size: .
v_call: TRBV4-1
d_call: TRBD2
cdr3_aa: CASSQVPGAGVLSDTQYF
cdr3_nt: TGCGCCAGCAGCCAAGTACCCGGAGCGGGAGTATTGTCAGATACGCAGTATTTT

j_call: TRBJ2-2
clone_size: .
v_call: TRBV9
d_call: .
cdr3_aa: CASSVALNTGELFF
cdr3_nt: TGTGCCAGCAGCGTAGCCTTGAACACCGGGGAGCTGTTTTTT

j_call: TRBJ2-5
clone_size: .
v_call: TRBV5-1
d_call: TRBD1
cdr3_aa: CASSLSDRGNQETQYF
cdr3_nt: TGCGCCAGCAGCTTGAGTGACAGGGGTAACCAAGAGACCCAGTACTTC

j_call: TRBJ1-4
clone_size: .
v_call: TRBV27
d_call: .
cdr3_aa: CASSLSRNEKLFF
cdr3_nt: TGTGCCAGCAGTTTATCCAGGAATGAAAAACTGTTTTTT

j_call: TRBJ2-5
clone_size: .
v_call: TRBV15
d_call: .
cdr3_aa: CATSKTDQETQYF
cdr3_nt: TGTGCCACCAGCAAAACAGATCAAGAGACCCAGTACTTC

j_call: TRBJ2-7
clone_size: .
v_call: TRBV5-1
d_call: TRBD1
cdr3_aa: CASSLGQGVLTYEQYF
cdr3_nt: TGCGCCAGCAGCTTGGGGCAGGGGGTCTTAACCTACGAGCAGTACTTC

j_call: TRBJ1-1
clone_size: once
v_call: TRBV4-1
d_call: TRBD1
cdr3_aa: CASSQELGRGRTEAFF
cdr3_nt: TGCGCCAGCAGCCAAGAATTGGGCAGGGGGCGGACTGAAGCTTTCTTT

j_call: TRBJ1-5
clone_size: .
v_call: TRBV10-1
d_call: .
cdr3_aa: CASSEPGVGNHQPQHF
cdr3_nt: TGCGCCAGCAGTGAGCCCGGGGTGGGGAACCATCAGCCCCAGCATTTT

j_call: TRBJ2-7
clone_size: .
v_call: TRBV7-9
d_call: TRBD1
cdr3_aa: CASSPTGQGTPYEQYF
cdr3_nt: TGTGCCAGCAGCCCAACCGGACAGGGGACACCCTACGAGCAGTACTTC

j_call: TRBJ2-1
clone_size: .
v_call: TRBV5-1
d_call: TRBD2
cdr3_aa: CASSSGLAYNEQFF
cdr3_nt: TGCGCCAGCAGCTCGGGACTAGCTTACAATGAGCAGTTCTTC

j_call: TRBJ2-2
clone_size: .
v_call: TRBV5-1
d_call: .
cdr3_aa: CASSVGLSAGELFF
cdr3_nt: TGCGCCAGCAGCGTGGGACTCTCGGCCGGGGAGCTGTTTTTT

j_call: TRBJ1-1
clone_size: .
v_call: TRBV28
d_call: .
cdr3_aa: CASRTGGANTEAFF
cdr3_nt: TGTGCCAGCAGGACGGGGGGCGCCAACACTGAAGCTTTCTTT

j_call: TRBJ1-3
clone_size: .
v_call: TRBV18
d_call: .
cdr3_aa: CASSPRAQLGNTIYF
cdr3_nt: TGTGCCAGCTCACCACGAGCACAGCTCGGAAACACCATATATTTT